This T cell receptor (beta chain) was captured in a study of identifying expanded T cells in peripheral blood. Per germline, CDR1 MNHNS and CDR2 SASEGT. The ends were cut back, 3 bases at V and 10 bases at J, with 10 bases in the middle. The CDR3 is 13 residues long. Measured with immunoSEQ multiplex PCR; TCRdb has only the in-frame clones, and not every one. The top ten clones hold 7.3% of a sample with under 100,000 clones, about 90% of them seen once. The gene calls are TRBV6-1 and TRBJ1-6, with D hard to call. Sequenced sample: blood. This TCR was recovered from a person aged 18 to 70 in good health. DNA of the CDR3: TGTGCCAGCAGTGAGGCGGGGAGGTCACCCCTCCACTTT. Its translation: CASSEAGRSPLHF.